This T cell receptor (beta chain) was obtained from a study of cytomegalovirus exposure and HLA in healthy donors. Both 60 Vbeta primers and 13 Jbeta primers went into the PCR. Some clones are missing from TCRdb's copy, which holds only in-frame ones; the method was immunoSEQ multiplex PCR. The sample has under 200,000 clones; under 85% are singletons. CDR1 and CDR2 (germline): SGHRS, YFSETQ. The CDR3 is 15 residues long. V shed 3 bases, J shed 4 bases, and the junction held 9 bases outside the gene matches. Findings and caveats of the study: Most TCR beta V segments were productive about 87% or about 30% of the time in an earlier analysis.

With respect to this clone: Its target is unknown.

This receptor was obtained from a woman under 30 in good health and CMV-seropositive. Sequencing was performed on PBMCs. The chain links TRBV5-1 to TRBJ1-2; TRBD1 agrees at 7 bases. The CDR3 loop reads CASSSQDRSSYGYTF. The CDR3 region has the DNA TGCGCCAGCAGCTCCCAGGACAGGTCAAGCTATGGCTACACCTTC. The whole variable domain, remainder taken from reference TRBV5-1 and TRBJ1-2, is KAGVTQTPRYLIKTRGQQVTLSCSPISGHRSVSWYQQTPGQGLQFLFEYFSETQRNKGNFPGRFSGRQFSNSRSEMNVSTLELGDSALYLCASSSQDRSSYGYTFGSGTRLTVV.